Presented here are 32 T cell receptor beta chains from one specimen sequenced in a study of T cell clonality in common variable immunodeficiency (dated by TCRdb to about 2015). What the study reported, not specific to this receptor: Reportedly, TCRbeta sequences from CVID had fewer deletions and N-nucleotide insertions, and highly modified clones with 13 or more V deletions were absent from CVID.

The method behind the library was the immunoSEQ multiplex PCR assay. In TCRdb, the immuneACCESS table is reduced to in-frame sequences with V and J assigned. These tables do not hold every clone; where another copy was compared, an unresolved V gene accounts for under half, and the others remain unexplained. The sample has tens of thousands of clones on record, with no singletons. Under 6.5% of the sample is held by the ten biggest clonotypes. No antigen is known for these receptors. The sequenced sample consisted of peripheral blood mononuclear cells. These receptors all stem from a human donor with common variable immunodeficiency.

Turning to this clone: The CDR3 is cut off 3 residues early in the read; its end comes from the germline J gene. The chain is built from TRBV30 and TRBJ1-1; 7 nucleotides agree with TRBD1. This CDR3 spans 13 amino acids. Looked up from germline, CDR1 is GTSNPN and CDR2 is SVGIG (reference sequence). V shed 7 bases and J 5 bases; nucleotides not matched to a gene: 10. The sequenced CDR3 bases are TGTGCCTCTTTCGGACAGACAGGGACTGAA. This translates into CASFGQTGTE. The CDR3 in its entirety is CASFGQTGTEAFF. The variable domain in full, with the rest retrieved from reference TRBV30 and TRBJ1-1, is SQTIHQWPATLVQPVGSPLSLECTVEGTSNPNLYWYRQAAGRGLQLLFYSVGIGQISSEVPQNLSASRPQDRQFILSSKKLLLSDSGFYLCASFGQTGTEAFFGQGTRLTVV.

Many counts were recorded for this clone. The read ends 3 residues shy of where the CDR3 ends; the end is completed using the germline J gene. This chain connects TRBV11-2 to TRBJ1-2; weak D call: TRBD1 (5 bases). The germline V gene has CDR1 SGHAT and CDR2 FQNNGV. CDR3 size: 13 residues. The part of the CDR3 DNA that was read is TGTGCCAGCAGCTTCCCCACGGCAGGGATC. Translated, it gives CASSFPTAGI. The whole CDR3 protein is CASSFPTAGIYTF.

This clone was counted at least ten times. The DNA ends 3 residues before the CDR3 does, and the rest of the CDR3 is filled in from the germline J gene. The J gene is TRBJ1-1, the V gene TRBV7-9; possibly TRBD1 for D (5 bases). Looked up from germline, CDR1 is SEHNR and CDR2 is FQNEAQ (reference sequence). The CDR3 length is 14 residues. CDR3 amino acids: CATLSTGSSDGAFF. The DNA read from the CDR3 is TGTGCCACCCTAAGTACAGGCTCCTCCGATGGG.

This clone turned up a few times. The missing CDR3 end, 3 residues past where the read stops, is filled in from the germline J gene. The rearrangement links TRBV30 to TRBJ2-1; TRBD1 matches at 8 bases. J gave up 4 bases and V 4 bases, and 9 bases lay outside the gene matches. The CDR3 runs to 15 residues. Germline CDR1 is GTSNPN and CDR2 is SVGIG (reference sequence). The sequenced part of the CDR3 DNA is TGTGCCTGGAAGAATCCAGGGGGCCGGTACAATGAG. Encoded protein: CAWKNPGGRYNE. The CDR3 in full is CAWKNPGGRYNEQFF. The entire variable domain, with the rest obtained from reference TRBV30 and TRBJ2-1, is as follows: SQTIHQWPATLVQPVGSPLSLECTVEGTSNPNLYWYRQAAGRGLQLLFYSVGIGQISSEVPQNLSASRPQDRQFILSSKKLLLSDSGFYLCAWKNPGGRYNEQFFGPGTRLTVL.

This clone was seen ten or more times. The DNA read from the CDR3 is TGTGCCAGTTCAGGCCACCGGGACACACGTAGGGTGTATCAGCCC. Translation: CASSGHRDTRRVYQP. The CDR3 in full is CASSGHRDTRRVYQPQHF. The chain employs TRBV19 and TRBJ1-5; a weak D match, TRBD1 (6 bases). Read coverage stops 3 residues before the CDR3 terminus; the germline J gene supplies the remainder. Trimming cost V 8 bases and J 5 bases, with 28 bases left between them. There are 18 residues in the CDR3. Per germline, CDR1 LNHDA and CDR2 SQIVND (reference sequence).

This clone was recorded a few times. Read coverage stops 3 residues before the CDR3 terminus; the germline J gene supplies the remainder. The V call is TRBV7-6, the J call TRBJ2-2; 15 bases agree with TRBD2. V shed 5 bases and J 5 bases; nucleotides not matched to a gene: 6. The V gene's germline CDR1 is SGHVS and CDR2 FNYEAQ. The CDR3 is made up of 17 amino acids. The DNA read from the CDR3 is TGTGCCAGCAGCCAGGGACTAGCGGGAGGCGGGACCGGGGAG. Its protein product is CASSQGLAGGGTGE. The full CDR3 protein reads CASSQGLAGGGTGELFF.

In this sample, this clone turned up a few times. The read falls 3 residues short of the CDR3 end, and the missing part is taken from the germline J gene. The chain is built from TRBV7-6 and TRBJ2-1; 11 positions agree with TRBD2. This CDR3 has 16 residues. V shed 4 bases, J shed 0 bases, and the junction held 2 bases outside the gene matches. Germline CDR1 SGHVS, CDR2 FNYEAQ. The sequenced CDR3 bases are TGTGCCAGCAGCTATACTAGCGGGAGCTCCTACAATGAG. Protein product: CASSYTSGSSYNE. The full CDR3 sequence reads CASSYTSGSSYNEQFF.

This clone was recorded many times. The CDR3 end falls 3 residues outside the read, so it is completed with the germline J gene. The chain combines TRBV29-1 with TRBJ2-7; 7 bases fit TRBD2. In germline, CDR1 is SQVTM, CDR2 ANQGSEA. The J segment lost 3 bases and the V segment lost 5 bases, leaving 4 bases of the junction unmatched. The CDR3 contains 12 residues. Incomplete CDR3 DNA: TGCAGCGTTCGGGACTATAACTACGAG. This translates into CSVRDYNYE. The full CDR3 protein is CSVRDYNYEQYF.

There are many counts of this clone. Read sequence stops 3 residues before the CDR3 end, and the germline J gene provides the missing end. The rearrangement links TRBV5-6 to TRBJ1-1; maybe TRBD1 (6 bases). The germline gives CDR1 SGHDT, CDR2 YYEEEE. This CDR3 is 15 amino acids long. V lost 4 bases and J 4 bases, leaving 17 bases between the germline ends. The covered CDR3 bases are TGTGCCAGCAGCCCGTGGGGGGGCGGTCTCACTGAA. Its protein is CASSPWGGGLTE. The entire CDR3 protein reads CASSPWGGGLTEAFF.

This clone was picked up a small number of times. Read sequence stops 3 residues before the CDR3 end, and the germline J gene provides the missing end. The rearrangement links TRBV19 to TRBJ2-2; 8 nucleotides align to TRBD1. The CDR3 sequence is 15 residues long. CDR1 and CDR2 (germline): LNHDA, SQIVND (reference sequence). Trimming at V came to 5 bases and at J to 5 bases, leaving 7 bases not matched to a gene. CDR3 bases read: TGTGCCAGTAGTCCAGGGGGCTGGCAAACCGGGGAG. It specifies CASSPGGWQTGE. The entire CDR3 is CASSPGGWQTGELFF. The variable domain in full, with the rest retrieved from reference TRBV19 and TRBJ2-2, is DGGITQSPKYLFRKEGQNVTLSCEQNLNHDAMYWYRQDPGQGLRLIYYSQIVNDFQKGDIAEGYSVSREKKESFPLTVTSAQKNPTAFYLCASSPGGWQTGELFFGEGSRLTVL.

Many counts were recorded for this clone. Coverage ceases 3 residues before the CDR3 finishes, and the germline J gene fills in the end. The V call is TRBV20-1, the J call TRBJ2-3; a weak D match, TRBD2 (6 bases). Germline CDR1 reads DFQATT; CDR2 reads SNEGSKA (reference sequence). The CDR3 covers 12 residues. CDR3 DNA, as far as it was read: TGCAGTGCTAGAGTACTACGGGGGACG. This gives the protein CSARVLRGT. In full, the CDR3 is CSARVLRGTQYF.

In this sample, this clone turned up many times. With the read ending 3 residues before the CDR3 end, the germline J gene is used to fill in that end. The same CDR3 can be traced to other DNA sequences in this sample. The rearrangement uses TRBV7-2 and TRBJ1-2; 7 nucleotides match TRBD1. Germline CDR1 and CDR2: SGHTA and FQGNSA. The CDR3 runs 14 residues. Unmatched junction bases numbered 5, after V lost 5 bases and J lost 2 bases. The CDR3 DNA, read in part, is TGTGCCAGCAGCCGGGACAGCCGAAACTATGGC. It yields the protein CASSRDSRNYG. The whole CDR3 protein is CASSRDSRNYGYTF.

This clone was seen repeatedly, ten times or more. The missing CDR3 end, 3 residues past where the read stops, is filled in from the germline J gene. This chain links TRBV10-3 with TRBJ1-4; D might be TRBD1 (6 bases). The CDR3 length is 15 residues. Trimming shortened V by 2 bases and J by 8 bases, and 15 bases separated the two germline ends. Germline values: CDR1 ENHRY, CDR2 SYGVKD. CDR3 bases read: TGTGCCATCAGTGAGGGGTTACGGAGGGGGGAAAAA. As protein: CAISEGLRRGEK. The whole CDR3 region reads CAISEGLRRGEKLFF.

This clone was detected a few times. The CDR3 extends 3 residues past the end of the read, so its final part is completed from the germline J gene. V is TRBV29-1 and J is TRBJ2-7; tentatively, D is TRBD1 (6 bases). Germline V gene lookup returns CDR1 SQVTM and CDR2 ANQGSEA. The CDR3 spans 15 residues. V lost 5 bases and J lost 1, with 18 bases in between. The CDR3 region is CSVRPRGGQSYEQYF. CDR3 DNA, as far as it was read: TGCAGCGTTCGCCCCCGGGGTGGACAGTCCTACGAG.

About this clone: The sequence runs out 3 residues before the end of the CDR3; the remainder is reconstructed from the germline J gene. The rearrangement joins TRBV7-7 to TRBJ2-5; 8 bases are a match to TRBD2. Germline assignment: CDR1 SSHAT and CDR2 FNYEAQ (reference sequence). CDR3 length: 14 amino acids. V trimming: 5 bases; J trimming: 2 bases; junction bases outside the gene matches: 4. The CDR3 DNA, read in part, is TGTGCCAGCAGCACCACTAGCGGACAAGAGACC. It yields the protein CASSTTSGQET. The full CDR3 protein is CASSTTSGQETQYF.

There are many counts of this clone. The read stops 3 residues short of the end of the CDR3; the missing end is completed from the germline J gene. The V call is TRBV30, the J call TRBJ2-7, with D unresolved. This CDR3 is 14 amino acids long. Germline V gene sequence: CDR1 GTSNPN, CDR2 SVGIG (reference sequence). V was trimmed by 0 bases and J by 6 bases, leaving 15 bases between them. Here the CDR3 reads CAWSVLYPTGEQYF. CDR3 DNA (partial): TGTGCCTGGAGTGTACTTTATCCGACGGGCGAG.

This clone was detected many times. Coverage ceases 3 residues before the CDR3 finishes, and the germline J gene fills in the end. V usage is TRBV2 and J usage is TRBJ2-3, with TRBD2 matching over 7 bases. The CDR3 is made up of 13 amino acids. With V trimmed by 7 bases and J by 2 bases, 3 bases remained unmatched. Germline V gene lookup returns CDR1 SNHLY and CDR2 FYNNEI. The part of the CDR3 DNA that was read is TGTGCCAGCAAGCGGGACTCCACAGATACG. Translated, it gives CASKRDSTDT. The entire CDR3 reads CASKRDSTDTQYF.

This clone was picked up many times. The read ends 3 residues early relative to the CDR3; the germline J gene fills the gap. V gene TRBV2 combines with J gene TRBJ2-1; a weak D match, TRBD1 (6 bases). With 6 bases removed from V and 7 bases from J, the gap between germline ends came to 16 bases. CDR3 length: 14 amino acids. Germline CDR1 SNHLY, CDR2 FYNNEI. CDR3 DNA, as far as it was read: TGTGCCAGCAGGCCGGACAGAGCGGAGAATGAG. Translation gives CASRPDRAENE. The entire CDR3 reads CASRPDRAENEQFF.

The table lists this clone with many counts. The read ends 3 residues early relative to the CDR3; the germline J gene fills the gap. The chain uses TRBV19 and TRBJ2-3; tentatively, D is TRBD1 (6 bases). V dropped 4 bases and J dropped 2 bases, with 10 bases sitting between them. This CDR3 is 14 amino acids long. Looked up from germline, CDR1 is LNHDA and CDR2 is SQIVND (reference sequence). Incomplete CDR3 DNA: TGTGCCAGTAGTACAGGGGTAGCCACAGATACG. Translation gives CASSTGVATDT. The full CDR3 protein is CASSTGVATDTQYF.

This clone was observed a handful of times. With the read ending 3 residues before the CDR3 end, the germline J gene is used to fill in that end. The chain combines TRBV30 with TRBJ2-7; perhaps TRBD2 as D (7 bases). Looked up from germline, CDR1 is GTSNPN and CDR2 is SVGIG (reference sequence). V shed 0 bases and J shed 5 bases, with 14 bases lying between them. The CDR3 runs 14 residues. This CDR3 reads CAWSVRGARNEQYF. CDR3 DNA (partial): TGTGCCTGGAGTGTACGGGGGGCGAGAAACGAG.

This clone appeared many times. The DNA ends 3 residues before the CDR3 does, and the rest of the CDR3 is filled in from the germline J gene. The rearrangement links TRBV20-1 to TRBJ2-5; D is ambiguous. V shed 1 base and J shed 5 bases, with 8 bases lying between them. Germline CDR1 DFQATT, CDR2 SNEGSKA (reference sequence). This CDR3 has 12 residues. The sequenced CDR3 bases are TGCAGTGCTAGAGCGGGTTTTGAGACC. Its translation is CSARAGFET. The whole CDR3 protein reads CSARAGFETQYF.

This clone has a count of ten or more. The CDR3 extends 3 residues past the end of the read, so its final part is completed from the germline J gene. This chain connects TRBV7-2 to TRBJ2-3; D not certain. Trimming removed 5 bases at V and 1 base at J, with 13 bases between. The CDR3 sequence is 15 residues long. Per germline, CDR1 SGHTA and CDR2 FQGNSA. Partial CDR3 DNA: TGTGCCAGCAGCCTTGGAGCGTATGGCACAGATACG. Protein sequence: CASSLGAYGTDT. The complete CDR3 sequence is CASSLGAYGTDTQYF.

This clone has more than one count but fewer than ten. The read gets to within 3 residues of the CDR3 end, and the germline J gene fills in the rest. V and J are TRBV6-1 and TRBJ2-2; possibly TRBD1 or TRBD2 for D (5 bases each). Germline V lookup: CDR1 MNHNS, CDR2 SASEGT. This CDR3 has 16 amino acids. V lost 4 bases to trimming and J lost 1 base, with 13 bases between them. CDR3 bases read: TGTGCCAGCAGTGCAGGGAGCTGGAGGAACACCGGGGAG. This translates into CASSAGSWRNTGE. The CDR3 reads in full as CASSAGSWRNTGELFF.

Worth noting for this clone: With the read ending 3 residues before the CDR3 end, the germline J gene is used to fill in that end. This chain uses TRBV19 with TRBJ1-5, with no clear D. This CDR3 region has 15 residues. Trimming pared 5 bases from V and 3 bases from J, leaving 14 bases between. CDR1 is LNHDA and CDR2 is SQIVND in the germline V gene (reference sequence). The DNA read from the CDR3 is TGTGCCAGTAGTGGGCACGGGGTATTCAATCAGCCC. Its protein is CASSGHGVFNQP. The complete CDR3 sequence is CASSGHGVFNQPQHF.

This clone is labeled as medium-sized (0.01 to 0.1%). Read data end 3 residues before the CDR3 end; the end is taken from the germline J gene. The chain recombines TRBV9 with TRBJ2-3; 12 bases align to TRBD2. CDR1 is SGDLS, CDR2 YYNGEE, per germline. The V segment lost 3 bases and the J segment 5 bases; nucleotides outside the gene matches: 7. This CDR3 contains 16 residues. The CDR3 is CASSGGLAGRLDTQYF. The covered CDR3 bases are TGTGCCAGCAGCGGTGGACTAGCGGGGAGGCTAGATACG. The whole variable domain, filled in from reference TRBV9 and TRBJ2-3, reads DSGVTQTPKHLITATGQRVTLRCSPRSGDLSVYWYQQSLDQGLQFLIQYYNGEERAKGNILERFSAQQFPDLHSELNLSSLELGDSALYFCASSGGLAGRLDTQYFGPGTRLTVL.

Details on this clone: Sequencing ends 3 residues short of the CDR3 end; the germline J gene provides the rest. J is TRBJ2-7 and V is TRBV11-2; 8 nucleotides align to TRBD1. The ends lost 5 bases at V and 5 bases at J; junction bases unmatched: 8. The germline V gene encodes CDR1 SGHAT and CDR2 FQNNGV. The CDR3 contains 14 residues. The CDR3 sequence: CASSTRQGIHEQYF. The CDR3 bases that were read are TGTGCCAGCAGCACCCGACAGGGGATCCACGAG.

A remark on this clone: The CDR3 extends 3 residues past the end of the read, so its final part is completed from the germline J gene. This chain connects TRBV18 to TRBJ2-1; 10 bases are shared with TRBD1. The CDR3 sequence is 15 residues long. The J segment lost 8 bases and the V segment lost 3 bases, leaving 7 bases of the junction unmatched. Germline V gene data show CDR1 as KGHSH and CDR2 as LQKENI. The CDR3 bases that were read are TGTGCCAGCTCACCCCTCGTGACAGGGGGCTATGAG. Translating it yields CASSPLVTGGYE. The CDR3 as a whole reads CASSPLVTGGYEQFF.

This clone has more than one count but fewer than ten. The CDR3 end falls 3 residues outside the read, so it is completed with the germline J gene. V gene TRBV2 combines with J gene TRBJ2-3; 11 bases agree with TRBD2. The germline CDR1 and CDR2 sequences are SNHLY and FYNNEI. Trimming cost V 2 bases and J 2 bases; bases outside gene matches: 9. CDR3 length: 18 amino acids. Incomplete CDR3 DNA: TGTGCCAGCAGTGAATATAAAGGGACTAGCGGAAACACAGATACG. Its protein is CASSEYKGTSGNTDT. The full CDR3 protein is CASSEYKGTSGNTDTQYF.

The table lists this clone with many counts. The CDR3 goes on 3 residues after the read ends, and that part is filled in from the germline J gene. The chain joins TRBV7-8 to TRBJ1-1; 9 positions agree with TRBD1. Germline assignment: CDR1 SGHVS and CDR2 FQNEAQ. CDR3 length equals 15 residues. The ends lost 2 bases at V and 3 bases at J; junction bases unmatched: 4. CDR3 DNA (partial): TGTGCCAGCAGCTTATCGGGACAGGGCCACACTGAA. Residues: CASSLSGQGHTE. The entire CDR3 protein reads CASSLSGQGHTEAFF.

There are many counts of this clone. The read ends 3 residues before the CDR3 terminus; that terminus is restored from the germline J gene. The chain links TRBV6-2 or TRBV6-3 to TRBJ1-1; D is unresolved. CDR3 size: 14 residues. From germline, CDR1 is MNHEY and CDR2 SVGEGT. V shed 2 bases and J shed 6 bases, with 13 bases lying between them. The CDR3 bases that were read are TGTGCCAGCAGTTACAAGTTGGGCGGGGCTGAA. It yields the protein CASSYKLGGAE. The entire CDR3 is CASSYKLGGAEAFF.

This clone was seen only a few times. From the germline J gene comes the end of the CDR3, since the read stops 3 residues before it. V and J are TRBV7-3 and TRBJ2-5; 7 bases match TRBD1. Trimming took 0 bases from V and 4 from J; bases not matched to a gene: 2. Germline-derived CDR1 and CDR2 are SGHTA and FQGTGA. The CDR3 is 14 residues long. CDR3 in amino acids: CASSLTGGSETQYF. The covered CDR3 bases are TGTGCCAGCAGCTTAACAGGGGGCTCAGAGACC.

This clone has at least ten counts. Its ends do not fully match the called genes, so a read error is possible. The sequenced fragment ends 3 residues before the CDR3 boundary, so the rest is inferred from the germline J gene. V and J are TRBV4-2 and TRBJ2-7, with 10 bases fitting TRBD2. The CDR3 length is 14 residues. Looked up from germline, CDR1 is LGHNA and CDR2 is YNFKEQ. The CDR3 sequence is CASSLRTSGYEQYF. The CDR3 bases that were read are TGCGCCAGCAGCCTTCGGACTAGCGGCTACGAG.